These 2 T cell receptor beta chains originate from one sample sequenced in a study of blood T cells in healthy people across ages. Primed by a sample-barcoded 5' primer and a J-beta primer mix, a second PCR proceeded for 7 to 11 cycles. TCRdb processed the 5' RACE reads anew with MiXCR; each CDR3 protein has one entry. The repertoire holds about 570,000 distinct CDR3 sequences, with about 25% as singletons. Sample: blood. The receptors derive from a woman between 65 and 79 years old in good health.

The V gene is TRBV7-8, the J gene TRBJ2-7; TRBD2 might be the D (5 bases). The CDR3 spans 13 residues. Between the trimmed V and J ends, which lost 1 base and 7 bases, there was a span of 11 bases. Germline V CDR1 and CDR2: SGHVS, FQNEAQ. CDR3 nucleotides: TGTGCCAGCAGCTTAGAACGGGGTCGGGAGCAGTACTTC. It translates to CASSLERGREQYF.

The CDR3 region has the DNA TGTGCCAGCAGCTTGCGGGCTAATGAGCAGTTCTTC. Its translation is CASSLRANEQFF. The chain recombines TRBV6-1 with TRBJ2-1; possibly TRBD2 for D (5 bases). Per the germline V gene, CDR1 is MNHNS and CDR2 is SASEGT. V was trimmed by 6 bases and J by 7 bases, leaving 10 bases between them. This CDR3 region has 12 residues.